This is a list of T cell receptor beta chains from one sample in a study of shared clonotypes between healthy human individuals. TCRdb's table, derived via immunoSEQ multiplex PCR, lists solely in-frame clones and lacks some. The repertoire holds 950,000 to 1,100,000 clones, with around 74% as singletons. The sequencing input was memory CD4+ T cells sorted from blood. All receptors come from a man aged 18 to 30 in good health. CDR3s include the opening cysteine and the closing phenylalanine or tryptophan. A D gene is named only where the DNA matches it firmly. The size of a clone is reported for some rows only, either as once, few or many, or as a class for expanded clones.

DNA	CDR3	D	V	size	J
TGTGCCAGCAGTTCGCGGACTGGACTCTACGAGCAGTACTTC	CASSSRTGLYEQYF	-	TRBV28	-	TRBJ2-7
TGTGCCAGCAGTGATTCGGTGACAGGGAATGAGCAGTTCTTC	CASSDSVTGNEQFF	TRBD1	TRBV6-1	many	TRBJ2-1
TGTGCCAGCAGTCTCACCGGACGGGCGGGTGAGCAGTACTTC	CASSLTGRAGEQYF	-	TRBV6-5	-	TRBJ2-5
TGTGCCAGCAGCTTAGCGGTAGCGGGGGAGAGACAAGAGACCCAGTACTTC	CASSLAVAGERQETQYF	TRBD2	TRBV7-6	-	TRBJ2-5
TGTGCCAGTAGTAATACTGACTTCGGGGGCTTGAACACTGAAGCTTTCTTT	CASSNTDFGGLNTEAFF	-	TRBV19	-	TRBJ1-1
TGTGCCAGCAGTCCCATAGCGGGGGGGCCGACCTACGAGCAGTACTTC	CASSPIAGGPTYEQYF	TRBD2	TRBV27	-	TRBJ2-7
TGTGCCAGCCAGAAACCCAACACCGGGGAGCTGTTTTTT	CASQKPNTGELFF	-	TRBV7-3	-	TRBJ2-2
TGTGCCACTAGGGGGTCTTCATACAATGAGCAGTTCTTC	CATRGSSYNEQFF	-	TRBV19	-	TRBJ2-1
TGTGCCAGCCTCACCGGGACAGGTTACGAGCAGTACTTC	CASLTGTGYEQYF	TRBD1	TRBV28	-	TRBJ2-7
TGCGCCAGCAGCACCCAAGGACAGGGCCGCTCTGGGGCCAACGTCCTGACTTTC	CASSTQGQGRSGANVLTF	TRBD1	TRBV5-1	few	TRBJ2-6
TGTGCCAGCTCACCTGGACTAGGAGAGACCCAGTACTTC	CASSPGLGETQYF	TRBD2	TRBV18	-	TRBJ2-5
TGTGCCAGCAGCTTGCAGCGGGGGGGTGAGACCCAGTACTTC	CASSLQRGGETQYF	TRBD2	TRBV11-1	few	TRBJ2-5
TGTGCCAGCAGCTTATCAGGGGCCTCAGCCAAAAACATTCAGTACTTC	CASSLSGASAKNIQYF	-	TRBV5-6	once	TRBJ2-4
TGTGCCAGCAGCGCCTGGACTAGCGGACAAGAGACCCAGTACTTC	CASSAWTSGQETQYF	-	TRBV21-1	-	TRBJ2-5
TGTGCCAGTAGCCCTCATGGCAAGAACGAGCAGTACTTC	CASSPHGKNEQYF	-	TRBV19	-	TRBJ2-7
TGTGCCAGCAGCTTAGTCTTGATGACAGCCAGGTTC	CASSLVLMTARF	-	TRBV7-9	-	TRBJ1-2